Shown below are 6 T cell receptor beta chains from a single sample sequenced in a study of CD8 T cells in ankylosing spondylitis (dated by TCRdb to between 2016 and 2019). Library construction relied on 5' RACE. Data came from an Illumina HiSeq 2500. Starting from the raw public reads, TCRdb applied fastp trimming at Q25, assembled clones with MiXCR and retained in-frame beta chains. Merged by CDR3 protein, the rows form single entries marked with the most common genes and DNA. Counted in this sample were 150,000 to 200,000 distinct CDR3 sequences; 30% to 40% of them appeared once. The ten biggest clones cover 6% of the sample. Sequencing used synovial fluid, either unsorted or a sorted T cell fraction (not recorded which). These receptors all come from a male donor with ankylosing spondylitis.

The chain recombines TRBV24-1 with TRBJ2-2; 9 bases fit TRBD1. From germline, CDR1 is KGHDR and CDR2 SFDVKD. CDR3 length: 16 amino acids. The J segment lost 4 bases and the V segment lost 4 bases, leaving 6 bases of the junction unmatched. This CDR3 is CATSDKQGAGTGELFF. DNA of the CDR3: TGTGCCACCAGTGACAAACAGGGGGCGGGCACCGGGGAGCTGTTTTTT.

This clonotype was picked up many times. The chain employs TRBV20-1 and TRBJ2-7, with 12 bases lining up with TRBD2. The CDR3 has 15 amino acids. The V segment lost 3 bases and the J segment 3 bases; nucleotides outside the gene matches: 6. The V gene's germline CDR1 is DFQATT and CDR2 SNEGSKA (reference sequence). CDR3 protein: CSASVPTSGSYEQYF. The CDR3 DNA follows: TGCAGTGCTAGCGTCCCGACTAGCGGGAGCTACGAGCAGTACTTC.

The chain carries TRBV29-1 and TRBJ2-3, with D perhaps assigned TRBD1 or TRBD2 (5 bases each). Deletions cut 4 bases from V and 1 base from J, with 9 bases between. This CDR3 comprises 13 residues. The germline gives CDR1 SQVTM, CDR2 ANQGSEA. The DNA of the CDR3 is TGCAGCGTTGCGGGGCAGGGCACAGATACGCAGTATTTT. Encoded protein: CSVAGQGTDTQYF.

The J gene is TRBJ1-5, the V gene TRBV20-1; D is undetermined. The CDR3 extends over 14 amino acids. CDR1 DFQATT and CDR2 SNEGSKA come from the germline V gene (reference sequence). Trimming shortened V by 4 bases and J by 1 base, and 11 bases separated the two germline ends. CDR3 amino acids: CSATPTVSNQPQHF. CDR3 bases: TGCAGTGCTACCCCCACAGTGAGCAATCAGCCCCAGCATTTT.

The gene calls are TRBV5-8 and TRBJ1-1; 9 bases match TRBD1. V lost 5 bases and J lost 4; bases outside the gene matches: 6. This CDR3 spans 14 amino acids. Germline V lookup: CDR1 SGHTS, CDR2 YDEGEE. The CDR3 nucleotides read TGTGCCAGCAGTTCACAGGGGGCTAGCACTGAAGCTTTCTTT. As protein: CASSSQGASTEAFF.

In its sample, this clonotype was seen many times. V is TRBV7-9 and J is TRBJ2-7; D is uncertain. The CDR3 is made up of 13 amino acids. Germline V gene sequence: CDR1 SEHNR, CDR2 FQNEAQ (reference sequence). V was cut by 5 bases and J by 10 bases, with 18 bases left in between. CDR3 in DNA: TGTGCCAGCAGCGCTGCTCCCAGCTCCTGCCAGTACTTC. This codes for CASSAAPSSCQYF. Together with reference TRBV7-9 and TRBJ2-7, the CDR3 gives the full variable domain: DTGVSQNPRHKITKRGQNVTFRCDPISEHNRLYWYRQTLGQGPEFLTYFQNEAQLEKSRLLSDRFSAERPKGSFSTLEIQRTEQGDSAMYLCASSAAPSSCQYFGPGTRLTVT.